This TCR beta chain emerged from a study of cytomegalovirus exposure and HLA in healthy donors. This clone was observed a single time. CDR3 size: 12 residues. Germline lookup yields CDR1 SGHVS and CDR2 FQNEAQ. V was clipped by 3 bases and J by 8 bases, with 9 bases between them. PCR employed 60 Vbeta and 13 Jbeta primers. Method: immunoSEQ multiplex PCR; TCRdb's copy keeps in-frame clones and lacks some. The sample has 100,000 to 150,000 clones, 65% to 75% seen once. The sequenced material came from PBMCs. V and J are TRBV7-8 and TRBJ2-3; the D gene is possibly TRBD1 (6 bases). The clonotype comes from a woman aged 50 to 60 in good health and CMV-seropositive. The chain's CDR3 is CASSLTGGTQYF. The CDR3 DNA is TGTGCCAGCAGCTTGACAGGAGGTACGCAGTATTTT.